These 22 T cell receptor beta chains were sequenced from one sample in a study of shared T cell receptors in the human thymus. Libraries were prepared by immunoSEQ multiplex PCR; TCRdb keeps only in-frame clonotypes and omits some of them. This table has 500,000 to 750,000 clones, 88% appearing once. This sample was shared with a second study, whose subject was human thymus T cells.

The specimen sequenced was thymocytes. The origin of the receptors is a boy under two years old with a congenital heart defect.

This chain connects TRBV27 to TRBJ1-5, with TRBD1 matching 10 bases. The germline V gene encodes CDR1 MNHEY and CDR2 SMNVEV (reference sequence). Trimming removed 5 bases from V and 9 bases from J; junction bases left unmatched: 7. The CDR3 runs 14 residues. Here the CDR3 DNA reads TGTGCCAGCAGTCAACGGGACAGGGGTGCGCCCCAGCATTTT. This encodes CASSQRDRGAPQHF.

The rearrangement joins TRBV11-3 to TRBJ2-3; the D gene is possibly TRBD2 (5 bases). Germline CDR1 and CDR2: SGHNT and YENEEA. V was pared by 1 base and J by 0 bases, with 11 bases between. This CDR3 spans 16 amino acids. The CDR3 reads CASSLGGAASTDTQYF. The CDR3 DNA follows: TGTGCCAGCAGCTTAGGGGGAGCCGCTAGCACAGATACGCAGTATTTT.

This clone turned up a few times. One end of the junction does not line up with germline, which may come from a read error. CDR3 in DNA: TGTGCCAGCAGCCCCAATAGGACTAGCGAACACTTC. Translating gives CASSPNRTSEHF. The J gene is TRBJ2-7, the V gene TRBV6-5; TRBD2 matches 9 bases. Germline CDR1 reads MNHEY; CDR2 reads SVGAGI. The CDR3 covers 12 residues.

The V gene is TRBV5-1, the J gene TRBJ2-1; 8 positions agree with TRBD2. CDR3 length: 14 residues. Germline assignment: CDR1 SGHRS and CDR2 YFSETQ. V shed 6 bases and J 6 bases; nucleotides not matched to a gene: 8. The CDR3 bases are TGCGCCAGCACCCGGGGGGGGGACGGCAATGAGCAGTTCTTC. Amino acids: CASTRGGDGNEQFF.

V is TRBV30 and J is TRBJ2-7; TRBD1 agrees at 8 bases. Looked up from germline, CDR1 is GTSNPN and CDR2 is SVGIG (reference sequence). With 0 bases clipped from V and 5 bases from J, the junction kept 6 bases outside the gene matches. This CDR3 comprises 14 residues. The CDR3 region has the DNA TGTGCCTGGAGTGTACGCAGGGGGCGCGACGAGCAGTACTTC. Its protein is CAWSVRRGRDEQYF.

The chain is built from TRBV27 and TRBJ2-3, with D possibly being TRBD2 (7 bases). Germline V lookup: CDR1 MNHEY, CDR2 SMNVEV (reference sequence). V was clipped by 6 bases and J by 4 bases, with 17 bases between them. This CDR3 has 15 amino acids. CDR3 sequence reads: CASSRRGEGPDTQYF. For the CDR3, the DNA is TGTGCCAGCAGCCGGAGGGGGGAGGGCCCAGATACGCAGTATTTT.

V is TRBV30 and J is TRBJ1-2; D is possibly TRBD1 (5 bases). Trimming shortened V by 7 bases and J by 0 bases, and 12 bases separated the two germline ends. CDR1 is GTSNPN and CDR2 is SVGIG in the germline V gene (reference sequence). There are 13 residues in the CDR3. In nucleotides, the CDR3 is TGTGCCTCAGGCGGGGCCTCTAACTATGGCTACACCTTC. Its translation: CASGGASNYGYTF.

The chain combines TRBV7-6 with TRBJ2-7; the match to TRBD2 covers 15 bases. Per the germline V gene, CDR1 is SGHVS and CDR2 is FNYEAQ. This CDR3 spans 16 amino acids. With V trimmed by 5 bases and J by 5 bases, 7 bases remained unmatched. Here the CDR3 reads CASSPRGTSGRNEQYF. CDR3 DNA sequence: TGTGCCAGCAGCCCCCGGGGGACTAGCGGGAGGAACGAGCAGTACTTC.

The chain carries TRBV11-3 and TRBJ2-7; the D gene is possibly TRBD1 (5 bases). Trimming shortened V by 1 base and J by 0 bases, and 10 bases separated the two germline ends. Per germline, CDR1 SGHNT and CDR2 YENEEA. The CDR3 contains 15 residues. The CDR3 reads CASSLGQGSSYEQYF. In nucleotides, the CDR3 is TGTGCCAGCAGCTTAGGCCAGGGCAGCTCCTACGAGCAGTACTTC.

This clone turned up a few times. The chain uses TRBV28 and TRBJ1-3, with D perhaps matching TRBD1 (6 bases). Germline values: CDR1 MDHEN, CDR2 SYDVKM. V lost 5 bases, J lost 0 bases, and 23 bases lay in between. The CDR3 covers 19 residues. CDR3 sequence: CASSTGSKGGDNSGNTIYF. CDR3 coding DNA: TGTGCCAGCAGTACCGGGTCTAAGGGGGGGGACAACTCTGGAAACACCATATATTTT.

J is TRBJ2-1 and V is TRBV14; D perhaps matches TRBD2 (6 bases). The CDR3 has 13 residues. V lost 6 bases, J lost 9 bases, and 15 bases lay in between. Looked up from germline, CDR1 is SGHDN and CDR2 is FVKESK. The CDR3 DNA follows: TGTGCCAGCAGGCGGCGGGGCGATGGTGAGCAGTTCTTC. Its translation is CASRRRGDGEQFF.

This chain's CDR3 is CASGVRGELAGAYEQYF. The CDR3 coding sequence is TGTGCCAGTGGAGTTAGGGGGGAACTAGCGGGGGCCTACGAGCAGTACTTC. This rearrangement joins TRBV19 to TRBJ2-7, with TRBD2 matching 11 bases. CDR1 and CDR2 from the germline V gene are LNHDA and SQIVND (reference sequence). V was clipped by 8 bases and J by 2 bases; unmatched bases: 14. CDR3 length: 17 residues.

This chain joins TRBV7-9 and TRBJ2-2, with 7 bases identical to TRBD1. Germline-derived CDR1 and CDR2 are SEHNR and FQNEAQ (reference sequence). V lost 5 bases and J lost 2; bases outside the gene matches: 5. The length of the CDR3 is 15 residues. CDR3 nucleotides: TGTGCCAGCAGCCTTGGACAGGTTAACACCGGGGAGCTGTTTTTT. It codes for CASSLGQVNTGELFF.

The V and J genes are TRBV6-1 and TRBJ2-1; TRBD2 matches 11 bases. CDR1 is MNHNS and CDR2 is SASEGT in the germline V gene. CDR3 size: 15 residues. The ends lost 6 bases at V and 3 bases at J; junction bases unmatched: 4. The CDR3 loop reads CASRGTSGYYNEQFF. The CDR3 nucleotides are TGTGCCAGCAGGGGGACTAGCGGATACTACAATGAGCAGTTCTTC.

The chain employs TRBV15 and TRBJ2-1; 9 bases align to TRBD2. This CDR3 region has 17 residues. V was pared by 3 bases and J by 0 bases, with 6 bases of the junction left unmatched. CDR1 and CDR2 (germline): LNHNV, YYDKDF (reference sequence). The DNA for the CDR3 is TGTGCCACCAGCAGGGGGACTAGCCTCAGCTCCTACAATGAGCAGTTCTTC. Translated: CATSRGTSLSSYNEQFF.

The gene calls are TRBV27 and TRBJ2-1, with TRBD2 matching over 7 bases. This CDR3 comprises 15 residues. Looked up from germline, CDR1 is MNHEY and CDR2 is SMNVEV (reference sequence). The ends lost 2 bases at V and 5 bases at J; junction bases unmatched: 6. The CDR3 nucleotides read TGTGCCAGCAGTTTAGGAAGCGGGACCCACAATGAGCAGTTCTTC. This sequence encodes CASSLGSGTHNEQFF.

The V and J genes are TRBV4-2 and TRBJ2-1, with 8 bases identical to TRBD2. This CDR3 is built from 18 residues. J lost 1 base, V lost 0 bases, and 8 bases had no gene match. Germline loops: CDR1 LGHNA, CDR2 YNFKEQ. Here the CDR3 DNA reads TGTGCCAGCAGCCAAGATAGGATCAGCGGGAGTTCCTACAATGAGCAGTTCTTC. Encoded protein: CASSQDRISGSSYNEQFF.

On this clone itself: The sample holds other DNA sequences that translate to the same CDR3. The chain has TRBV5-1 and TRBJ2-5; D perhaps matches TRBD1 (6 bases). V dropped 4 bases and J dropped 5 bases, with 12 bases sitting between them. Germline CDR1 and CDR2: SGHRS and YFSETQ. CDR3 length: 13 residues. As DNA, the CDR3 is TGCGCCAGCAGCCTCTCAGGACAGGAGACCCAGTACTTC. Translating it yields CASSLSGQETQYF. Full variable domain (rest looked up from reference TRBV5-1 and TRBJ2-5): KAGVTQTPRYLIKTRGQQVTLSCSPISGHRSVSWYQQTPGQGLQFLFEYFSETQRNKGNFPGRFSGRQFSNSRSEMNVSTLELGDSALYLCASSLSGQETQYFGPGTRLLVL.

The V and J genes are TRBV10-1 and TRBJ2-1; a weak D match, TRBD2 (5 bases). CDR1 is WNHNN and CDR2 is SYGVQD in the germline V gene (reference sequence). V gave up 0 bases and J gave up 6 bases, with 9 bases separating them. CDR3 length equals 14 residues. CDR3 loop: CASSESRAPNEQFF. CDR3 DNA: TGCGCCAGCAGTGAGTCGAGGGCCCCCAATGAGCAGTTCTTC.

This rearrangement joins TRBV5-4 to TRBJ2-7, with 12 bases identical to TRBD2. The CDR3 length is 17 residues. V was pared by 4 bases and J by 3 bases, with 11 bases of the junction left unmatched. Germline V gene sequence: CDR1 SGHNT, CDR2 YYREEE (reference sequence). DNA of the CDR3: TGTGCCAGCAGCCTCCCTCTCACTAGCGGGGGGTACTACGAGCAGTACTTC. It yields the protein CASSLPLTSGGYYEQYF.

The J gene is TRBJ2-3, the V gene TRBV19; 7 bases agree with TRBD2. CDR1 LNHDA and CDR2 SQIVND come from the germline V gene (reference sequence). J gave up 2 bases and V 4 bases, and 9 bases lay outside the gene matches. This CDR3 has 16 residues. The chain's CDR3 is CASSKKAGRDTDTQYF. CDR3 nucleotides: TGTGCCAGTAGTAAGAAGGCGGGGAGGGACACAGATACGCAGTATTTT.

Turning to this clone: The identical CDR3 is also encoded by other nucleotide sequences in the sample. The chain couples TRBV27 to TRBJ1-1; no definite D call. V dropped 2 bases and J dropped 4 bases, with 11 bases sitting between them. CDR1 is MNHEY, CDR2 SMNVEV, per germline (reference sequence). The CDR3 extends over 14 amino acids. Here the CDR3 reads CASSLRGGGTEAFF. The CDR3 DNA reads TGTGCCAGCAGTTTACGGGGAGGCGGCACTGAAGCTTTCTTT.